This is a list of T cell receptor beta chains from one sample in a study of OX40 agonist ivuxolimab in advanced cancers. The table came from immunoSEQ multiplex PCR; TCRdb's copy has only in-frame clones and leaves some out. Of tens of thousands of clones detected, around 90% appear once; the ten largest clones hold approximately 1.5%. Sequencing was performed on CD4+ or CD8+ T cells sorted from blood, taken in a trial of the OX40 agonist ivuxolimab. All receptors come from an adult with an advanced solid tumor such as melanoma, head and neck, liver or kidney cancer. CDR3s include the opening cysteine and the closing phenylalanine or tryptophan. D genes are given only for firm matches. Rows give clone size only sometimes, using once, few, many, or a class for an expanded clone.

CDR3 protein	CDR3 DNA	V gene	D gene	J gene	clone size
CASSLSGGAGGGELFF	TGTGCTAGCAGTCTCAGCGGGGGGGCCGGTGGCGGGGAGCTGTTTTTT	TRBV7-7	TRBD2	TRBJ2-2	.
CASRYSGANVLTF	TGTGCCAGCAGGTACTCTGGGGCCAACGTCCTGACTTTC	TRBV6-5	.	TRBJ2-6	.
CASSPPRGSTGELFF	TGTGCCAGCAGCCCTCCGAGGGGGAGCACCGGGGAGCTGTTTTTT	TRBV11-2	.	TRBJ2-2	once
CSVETGKVSYNEQFF	TGCAGCGTTGAAACAGGCAAGGTATCCTACAATGAGCAGTTCTTC	TRBV29-1	.	TRBJ2-1	.
CASSRPGQGNYEQYF	TGTGCCAGCAGCCGACCGGGACAGGGGAACTACGAGCAGTACTTC	TRBV7-2	TRBD1	TRBJ2-7	.
CASSQGVDNQPQHF	TGCGCCAGCAGCCAAGGTGTCGACAATCAGCCCCAGCATTTT	TRBV4-1	.	TRBJ1-5	.
CSVSSGPSYNEQFF	TGCAGCGTTTCTAGCGGACCCTCCTACAATGAGCAGTTCTTC	TRBV29-1	TRBD2	TRBJ2-1	.
CAISDRGVGETQYF	TGTGCCATCAGTGACAGGGGGGTAGGAGAGACCCAGTACTTC	TRBV10-3	.	TRBJ2-5	.
CASSLQRAGGFDYEQYF	TGTGCCAGCAGCCTCCAGAGGGCGGGAGGTTTCGACTACGAGCAGTACTTC	TRBV11-2	TRBD2	TRBJ2-7	few
CASSLDRANTQYF	TGCGCCAGCAGCTTGGACAGGGCTAATACGCAGTATTTT	TRBV5-1	.	TRBJ2-3	.
CASSSSGNYGYTF	TGTGCCAGCAGTTCCTCGGGTAACTATGGCTACACCTTC	TRBV27	.	TRBJ1-2	.
CASSQNPGNTGNTIYF	TGTGCCAGCAGCCAAAACCCAGGGAATACGGGAAACACCATATATTTT	TRBV4-2	.	TRBJ1-3	.
CASSETDSGEQFF	TGTGCCAGCAGTGAAACGGACTCAGGTGAGCAGTTCTTC	TRBV6-1	.	TRBJ2-1	.
CASSERGRGVDEQYF	TGTGCCAGCAGTGAACGGGGCAGGGGTGTGGACGAGCAGTACTTC	TRBV6-1	.	TRBJ2-7	.
CASSPLAGLTDTQYF	TGTGCCAGCTCACCACTAGCCGGACTCACAGATACGCAGTATTTT	TRBV18	.	TRBJ2-3	.
CASSYFPGASPLHF	TGTGCCAGCAGTTACTTCCCAGGGGCTTCACCCCTCCACTTT	TRBV6-6	.	TRBJ1-6	.
CASSQSIRDVHSPLHF	TGCGCCAGCAGCCAATCTATCCGGGACGTTCATTCACCCCTCCACTTT	TRBV4-1	.	TRBJ1-6	once
CSGVWGGDETQYF	TGCAGTGGGGTGTGGGGCGGGGACGAGACCCAGTACTTC	TRBV29-1	.	TRBJ2-5	.
CARSTGTGGTGELFF	TGTGCCAGATCAACCGGGACAGGGGGCACCGGGGAGCTGTTTTTT	TRBV7-9	TRBD1	TRBJ2-2	.
CASSLGQANTEAFF	TGTGCCAGCAGCTTAGGACAGGCAAACACTGAAGCTTTCTTT	TRBV7-2	.	TRBJ1-1	.
CASSGQGRNQPQHF	TGTGCCAGCAGCGGACAGGGCCGCAATCAGCCCCAGCATTTT	TRBV6-6	TRBD1	TRBJ1-5	.
CASSREGTGAIGEQFF	TGTGCCAGCTCACGGGAGGGGACAGGGGCGATCGGTGAGCAGTTCTTC	TRBV18	TRBD1	TRBJ2-1	.
CASSIGPYEQYF	TGTGCCAGCAGCATAGGACCTTACGAGCAGTACTTC	TRBV7-9	.	TRBJ2-7	.
CASSTYRTEAFF	TGTGCCAGTAGTACCTACCGGACGGAAGCTTTCTTT	TRBV19	.	TRBJ1-1	few
CASSLLRYEQYF	TGTGCCAGCAGTTTACTGCGCTACGAGCAGTACTTC	TRBV28	.	TRBJ2-7	.
CASSVGTSNIQYF	TGTGCCAGCAGCGTAGGGACTAGCAACATTCAGTACTTC	TRBV9	TRBD2	TRBJ2-4	.
CASSDHGQEKSQPQHF	TGCGCCAGCAGTGACCACGGACAGGAAAAAAGTCAGCCCCAGCATTTT	TRBV10-1	TRBD1	TRBJ1-5	.
CASSSLAGGGTDTQYF	TGTGCCAGCAGCTCCCTAGCGGGAGGGGGCACAGATACGCAGTATTTT	TRBV7-8	TRBD2	TRBJ2-3	.
CAISGGGFGNQPQHF	TGTGCCATCAGTGGGGGGGGGTTTGGCAATCAGCCCCAGCATTTT	TRBV10-3	.	TRBJ1-5	.